Listed below are T cell receptor beta chains from one sample, sequenced in a study of T cells in Graves' hyperthyroidism and ophthalmopathy. One entry per CDR3 protein, called by TCRdb with MiXCR from the multiplex PCR reads. The table includes 300,000 or so distinct CDR3 sequences, about 20% detected once. Sequences were obtained from blood. The receptors shown here come from a woman between 50 and 59 years old with Graves' hyperthyroidism. Both conserved end residues are part of each CDR3. A D gene is named only where the DNA matches it firmly. Where a row states a size, it is once, few, many or the class of an expanded clone; other rows omit it.

CDR3 protein: CASRQDRDGKLFF
CDR3 DNA: TGTGCCAGCAGGCAGGACAGGGATGGAAAACTGTTTTTT
V gene: TRBV2
J gene: TRBJ1-4
D gene: TRBD1
clone size: NA

CDR3 protein: CASSEMVGGHPNYGYTF
CDR3 DNA: TGTGCCAGCAGCGAAATGGTAGGGGGCCACCCTAACTATGGCTACACCTTC
V gene: TRBV7-2
J gene: TRBJ1-2
D gene: TRBD1
clone size: NA

CDR3 protein: CAWSSTGGETQYF
CDR3 DNA: TGTGCCTGGAGTTCCACAGGAGGGGAGACCCAGTACTTC
V gene: TRBV30
J gene: TRBJ2-5
D gene: NA
clone size: NA

CDR3 protein: CASGGKAGGVDTQYF
CDR3 DNA: TGTGCCAGCGGCGGCAAAGCGGGAGGCGTAGATACGCAGTATTTT
V gene: TRBV5-6
J gene: TRBJ2-3
D gene: TRBD2
clone size: few

CDR3 protein: CSVSDRGRETQYF
CDR3 DNA: TGCAGCGTTTCGGACAGGGGTAGGGAGACCCAGTACTTC
V gene: TRBV29-1
J gene: TRBJ2-5
D gene: TRBD1
clone size: NA

CDR3 protein: CSASRVGQGTEAFF
CDR3 DNA: TGCAGTGCTAGCCGTGTGGGTCAGGGCACTGAAGCTTTCTTT
V gene: TRBV20-1
J gene: TRBJ1-1
D gene: NA
clone size: many

CDR3 protein: CSASRQGREKLFF
CDR3 DNA: TGCAGTGCTAGCCGGCAGGGTCGTGAAAAACTGTTTTTT
V gene: TRBV20-1
J gene: TRBJ1-4
D gene: NA
clone size: NA

CDR3 protein: CSARGLAGGLSSYEQYF
CDR3 DNA: TGCAGTGCTAGAGGCCTAGCGGGAGGGCTAAGCTCCTACGAGCAGTACTTC
V gene: TRBV20-1
J gene: TRBJ2-7
D gene: TRBD2
clone size: NA

CDR3 protein: CSARNPGWGTDTQYF
CDR3 DNA: TGCAGTGCTAGAAATCCGGGGTGGGGCACAGATACGCAGTATTTT
V gene: TRBV20-1
J gene: TRBJ2-3
D gene: NA
clone size: few

CDR3 protein: CASSRGWALGYEQYF
CDR3 DNA: TGTGCCAGCTCACGAGGGTGGGCGCTTGGATACGAGCAGTACTTC
V gene: TRBV2
J gene: TRBJ2-7
D gene: NA
clone size: few

CDR3 protein: CASTLTGTGGNEQFF
CDR3 DNA: TGTGCCAGCACCCTGACCGGGACAGGGGGCAATGAGCAGTTCTTC
V gene: TRBV6-1
J gene: TRBJ2-1
D gene: TRBD1
clone size: NA

CDR3 protein: CASSFTGQNTGELFF
CDR3 DNA: TGTGCCAGCAGCTTCACAGGACAAAACACCGGGGAGCTGTTTTTT
V gene: TRBV9
J gene: TRBJ2-2
D gene: NA
clone size: NA

CDR3 protein: CASSPLNNQPQHF
CDR3 DNA: TGTGCCAGCTCACCCCTCAACAATCAGCCCCAGCATTTT
V gene: TRBV18
J gene: TRBJ1-5
D gene: NA
clone size: many

CDR3 protein: CASLTIPQGVGYTQYF
CDR3 DNA: TGTGCCAGCCTGACGATTCCGCAGGGTGTAGGATATACGCAGTATTTT
V gene: TRBV7-9
J gene: TRBJ2-3
D gene: NA
clone size: few

CDR3 protein: CASSKTGTENYGYTF
CDR3 DNA: TGTGCCAGCAGTAAAACCGGGACGGAGAACTATGGCTACACCTTC
V gene: TRBV6-1
J gene: TRBJ1-2
D gene: NA
clone size: many

CDR3 protein: CASSFVNPPGTQYF
CDR3 DNA: TGTGCCAGCAGTTTCGTCAACCCCCCGGGTACGCAGTATTTT
V gene: TRBV12-3/TRBV12-4
J gene: TRBJ2-3
D gene: NA
clone size: many

CDR3 protein: CAIRYRDGNEQFF
CDR3 DNA: TGTGCCATCAGATACAGGGATGGGAATGAGCAGTTCTTC
V gene: TRBV10-3
J gene: TRBJ2-1
D gene: NA
clone size: NA

CDR3 protein: CSATPGLGMTNEQFF
CDR3 DNA: TGCAGTGCTACCCCGGGACTAGGGATGACCAATGAGCAGTTCTTC
V gene: TRBV20-1
J gene: TRBJ2-1
D gene: TRBD2
clone size: NA

CDR3 protein: CASSQDGTGGTEAFF
CDR3 DNA: TGCGCCAGCAGCCAAGATGGGACGGGGGGGACTGAAGCTTTCTTT
V gene: TRBV4-1
J gene: TRBJ1-1
D gene: NA
clone size: many

CDR3 protein: CASSEGGTGNTIYF
CDR3 DNA: TGTGCCAGCAGCGAAGGGGGGACTGGAAACACCATATATTTT
V gene: TRBV2
J gene: TRBJ1-3
D gene: NA
clone size: many

CDR3 protein: CASSLGAGAGVGNGRNIHNEQFF
CDR3 DNA: TGTGCCAGCAGCTTAGGGGCAGGGGCAGGTGTTGGAAACGGGAGGAATATTCACAATGAGCAGTTCTTC
V gene: TRBV7-9
J gene: TRBJ2-1
D gene: NA
clone size: NA

CDR3 protein: CASSLDGDAEAFF
CDR3 DNA: TGTGCCAGCAGCTTAGACGGGGACGCTGAAGCTTTCTTT
V gene: TRBV11-2
J gene: TRBJ1-1
D gene: NA
clone size: many

CDR3 protein: CASSNSAYSNQPQHF
CDR3 DNA: TGTGCCAGCAGTAACAGCGCTTATAGCAATCAGCCCCAGCATTTT
V gene: TRBV2
J gene: TRBJ1-5
D gene: NA
clone size: NA

CDR3 protein: CASSQEGGTSTDTQYF
CDR3 DNA: TGTGCCAGCAGCCAAGAAGGGGGAACTAGCACAGATACGCAGTATTTT
V gene: TRBV4-2
J gene: TRBJ2-3
D gene: NA
clone size: many

CDR3 protein: CASSYVRGNEQFF
CDR3 DNA: TGTGCCAGCAGTTATGTCAGGGGGAATGAGCAGTTCTTC
V gene: TRBV6-5
J gene: TRBJ2-1
D gene: TRBD1
clone size: NA

CDR3 protein: CASSLDGSSYNGQFF
CDR3 DNA: TGTGCCAGCAGCTTAGATGGAAGCTCCTACAATGGGCAGTTCTTC
V gene: TRBV11-3
J gene: TRBJ2-1
D gene: NA
clone size: NA

CDR3 protein: CASGAGTELSNQPQHF
CDR3 DNA: TGTGCCAGCGGTGCAGGGACAGAGTTGAGCAATCAGCCCCAGCATTTT
V gene: TRBV6-1
J gene: TRBJ1-5
D gene: TRBD1
clone size: NA

CDR3 protein: CAISADSYEQYF
CDR3 DNA: TGTGCCATCAGCGCTGATTCCTACGAGCAGTACTTC
V gene: TRBV10-3
J gene: TRBJ2-7
D gene: NA
clone size: many

CDR3 protein: CASIATSGDTQYF
CDR3 DNA: TGTGCCAGCATAGCGACTAGCGGGGATACGCAGTATTTT
V gene: TRBV5-4
J gene: TRBJ2-3
D gene: TRBD2
clone size: NA

CDR3 protein: CAWGTRPDTQYF
CDR3 DNA: TGTGCCTGGGGGACTAGACCAGATACGCAGTATTTT
V gene: TRBV30
J gene: TRBJ2-3
D gene: TRBD2
clone size: few

CDR3 protein: CASSPQDWNTEAFF
CDR3 DNA: TGTGCCAGCTCACCACAAGACTGGAACACTGAAGCTTTCTTT
V gene: TRBV18
J gene: TRBJ1-1
D gene: NA
clone size: NA

CDR3 protein: CASSLDRVQPQHF
CDR3 DNA: TGTGCCAGCAGCTTGGACAGGGTGCAGCCCCAGCATTTT
V gene: TRBV5-6
J gene: TRBJ1-5
D gene: NA
clone size: few

CDR3 protein: CASTSGGMNTEAFF
CDR3 DNA: TGTGCCAGCACCTCAGGGGGAATGAACACTGAAGCTTTCTTT
V gene: TRBV6-1
J gene: TRBJ1-1
D gene: TRBD1
clone size: many

CDR3 protein: CSARVSGRGTGELFF
CDR3 DNA: TGCAGTGCTAGAGTGAGCGGGAGGGGCACCGGGGAGCTGTTTTTT
V gene: TRBV20-1
J gene: TRBJ2-2
D gene: TRBD2
clone size: few

CDR3 protein: CASSQYAGGTDTQYF
CDR3 DNA: TGCGCCAGCAGCCAATATGCAGGGGGAACAGATACGCAGTATTTT
V gene: TRBV4-1
J gene: TRBJ2-3
D gene: TRBD1
clone size: NA

CDR3 protein: CASSPHRIGFPPDTQYF
CDR3 DNA: TGTGCCAGCAGTCCCCACCGGATAGGATTCCCCCCAGATACGCAGTATTTT
V gene: TRBV28
J gene: TRBJ2-3
D gene: NA
clone size: few

CDR3 protein: CASSAGGRGEQFF
CDR3 DNA: TGTGCCAGCAGTGCCGGGGGCCGGGGTGAGCAGTTCTTC
V gene: TRBV12-3/TRBV12-4
J gene: TRBJ2-1
D gene: NA
clone size: NA

CDR3 protein: CASSPWTGLDYGYTF
CDR3 DNA: TGTGCCAGCAGCCCATGGACAGGGCTCGACTATGGCTACACCTTC
V gene: TRBV9
J gene: TRBJ1-2
D gene: TRBD1
clone size: few

CDR3 protein: CASSKQGKEAEAFF
CDR3 DNA: TGTGCCAGCAGCAAACAGGGGAAGGAAGCTGAAGCTTTCTTT
V gene: TRBV5-6
J gene: TRBJ1-1
D gene: TRBD1
clone size: few

CDR3 protein: CASSTTPLEGYTF
CDR3 DNA: TGTGCCAGCTCAACAACCCCTCTCGAAGGCTACACCTTC
V gene: TRBV18
J gene: TRBJ1-2
D gene: NA
clone size: many

CDR3 protein: CSASGGQNYGYTF
CDR3 DNA: TGCAGTGCTAGCGGCGGCCAGAACTATGGCTACACCTTC
V gene: TRBV20-1
J gene: TRBJ1-2
D gene: NA
clone size: many